The 20 T cell receptor beta chains listed next were all sequenced from one sample in a study of blood T cell repertoires in COVID-19. Measured with immunoSEQ multiplex PCR; TCRdb has only the in-frame clones, and not every one. The sample lists roughly 440,000 clones; 88% were seen once. Sequencing was carried out using peripheral blood. These receptors all stem from a woman aged 45-60 years with COVID-19, enrolled during active disease.

The J gene is TRBJ2-5, the V gene TRBV6-5, with D tentatively TRBD2 (6 bases). Per the germline V gene, CDR1 is MNHEY and CDR2 is SVGAGI. V dropped 6 bases and J dropped 3 bases, with 11 bases sitting between them. The CDR3 has 13 residues. The CDR3 region is CASRGGAEETQYF. CDR3 nucleotide sequence: TGTGCCAGCAGGGGCGGGGCCGAAGAGACCCAGTACTTC.

The chain combines TRBV24-1 with TRBJ2-1; 8 nucleotides line up with TRBD1. Germline V gene sequence: CDR1 KGHDR, CDR2 SFDVKD. V trimming: 2 bases; J trimming: 4 bases; junction bases outside the gene matches: 6. The CDR3 contains 16 residues. CDR3 DNA sequence: TGTGCCACCAGTGATTCCCGACAGGGGCAGTACAATGAGCAGTTCTTC. Translation: CATSDSRQGQYNEQFF.

V is TRBV18 and J is TRBJ2-5; TRBD1 agrees at 9 bases. Germline V gives CDR1 KGHSH, CDR2 LQKENI. V was pared by 3 bases and J by 2 bases, with 7 bases of the junction left unmatched. CDR3 length: 16 amino acids. CDR3 region: CASSPEGTGTQETQYF. The DNA of the CDR3 is TGTGCCAGCTCACCGGAGGGGACAGGGACACAAGAGACCCAGTACTTC.

The rearrangement joins TRBV4-1 to TRBJ2-2; D is ambiguous. Germline V gene sequence: CDR1 MGHRA, CDR2 YSYEKL. Trimming left V 4 bases short and J 6 bases short, with 6 bases between. This CDR3 has 12 residues. The CDR3 region is CASSLEAGELFF. The CDR3 nucleotides are TGCGCCAGCAGCCTCGAGGCCGGGGAGCTGTTTTTT.

This clone was counted a few times. This chain uses TRBV6-2 or TRBV6-3 with TRBJ1-1; 7 bases are a match to TRBD1. Germline V lookup: CDR1 MNHEY, CDR2 SVGEGT. The CDR3 extends over 13 amino acids. With 5 bases clipped from V and 4 bases from J, the junction kept 4 bases outside the gene matches. CDR3 bases: TGTGCCAGCAGTCTCGACAGGGTCACTGAAGCTTTCTTT. Encoded protein: CASSLDRVTEAFF.

The chain combines TRBV7-9 with TRBJ2-2, with D perhaps matching TRBD2 (6 bases). Trimming removed 5 bases at V and 7 bases at J, with 14 bases between. The CDR3 contains 14 residues. CDR1 is SEHNR, CDR2 FQNEAQ, per germline (reference sequence). The CDR3 DNA follows: TGTGCCAGCAGCCTGGAGGGAGGAATCGGGGAGCTGTTTTTT. The encoded protein is CASSLEGGIGELFF.

The rearrangement uses TRBV19 and TRBJ1-2; D is unresolved. Germline V gene lookup returns CDR1 LNHDA and CDR2 SQIVND (reference sequence). Trimming stripped 5 bases from V and 7 bases from J, with 17 bases between. This CDR3 has 14 residues. This chain's CDR3 is CASSDGAQEVGYTF. The CDR3 DNA reads as TGTGCCAGTAGTGACGGAGCCCAGGAGGTTGGCTACACCTTC.

This clone was seen only once. Other nucleotide sequences in the sample specify the same CDR3. The gene calls are TRBV3-1 (or the pseudogene TRBV3-2) and TRBJ1-2; 8 bases match TRBD1. The length of the CDR3 is 14 residues. The V gene end was trimmed by 1 base and the J gene end by 3 bases; junction bases not matched to a gene: 1. Germline CDR1 and CDR2: LGHDT and YNNKEL (reference sequence). For the CDR3, the DNA is TGTGCCAGCAGCCAAGGGACAGGGTACTATGGCTACACCTTC. Protein product: CASSQGTGYYGYTF.

The chain combines TRBV4-1 with TRBJ1-1; maybe TRBD1 (5 bases). The CDR3 contains 17 residues. V gave up 4 bases and J gave up 0 bases, with 18 bases separating them. CDR1 is MGHRA, CDR2 YSYEKL, per germline. In nucleotides, the CDR3 is TGCGCCAGCAGCCTAAGGGACTTGGCAAACCTGAACACTGAAGCTTTCTTT. Translating it yields CASSLRDLANLNTEAFF.

The chain carries TRBV28 and TRBJ2-5; 10 bases agree with TRBD1. CDR1 MDHEN and CDR2 SYDVKM come from the germline V gene. The CDR3 consists of 15 residues. The ends lost 6 bases at V and 5 bases at J; junction bases unmatched: 9. CDR3 loop: CASSFGTGADETQYF. As DNA, the CDR3 is TGTGCCAGCAGCTTCGGGACAGGGGCGGATGAGACCCAGTACTTC.

The chain employs TRBV12-3 or TRBV12-4 and TRBJ2-7; tentative D call: TRBD1 (6 bases). Trimming removed 5 bases from V and 12 bases from J, with 17 bases in between. The CDR3 has 12 amino acids. The DNA of the CDR3 is TGTGCCAGCAGTCGCTTAACAGGGAATCGGTACTTC. It is translated as CASSRLTGNRYF.

This clone appeared once. The chain employs TRBV5-8 and TRBJ2-3, with a possible D match to TRBD2 (6 bases). The V gene's germline CDR1 is SGHTS and CDR2 YDEGEE. This CDR3 spans 16 amino acids. Trimming cost V 0 bases and J 6 bases, with 17 bases left between them. This CDR3 reads CASSLAAITAGDTQYF. The CDR3 nucleotides are TGTGCCAGCAGCTTGGCTGCCATAACCGCGGGGGATACGCAGTATTTT.

Only a few counts were recorded for this clone. The genes are TRBV3-1 (or the pseudogene TRBV3-2) and TRBJ2-7; D is perhaps TRBD1 (7 bases). The CDR3 has 17 amino acids. Trimming removed 0 bases from V and 1 base from J, with 16 bases in between. CDR1 is LGHDT, CDR2 YNNKEL, per germline (reference sequence). The DNA for the CDR3 is TGTGCCAGCAGCCAAGACCGGGACAGTGGGACTTCCTACGAGCAGTACTTC. This gives the protein CASSQDRDSGTSYEQYF.

A single count supports this clone. The V and J genes are TRBV4-2 and TRBJ1-3; 7 bases agree with TRBD1. The CDR3 totals 17 residues. The J segment lost 0 bases and the V segment lost 2 bases, leaving 7 bases of the junction unmatched. CDR1 is LGHNA and CDR2 is YNFKEQ in the germline V gene. The CDR3 region is CASSQSTGALSGNTIYF. CDR3 nucleotide sequence: TGTGCCAGCAGCCAAAGCACAGGGGCACTCTCTGGAAACACCATATATTTT.

Points on this clone: One junction end does not reproduce the germline sequence, and a read error may be involved. This chain joins TRBV7-8 and TRBJ1-2; a weak D match, TRBD1 (5 bases). Germline CDR1 reads SGHVS; CDR2 reads FQNEAQ. CDR3 length: 13 residues. For the CDR3, the DNA is TGTGCCAGCAGCTCAGGACGGGACTACGGCTACACCTTC. Its protein is CASSSGRDYGYTF.

The rearrangement uses TRBV2 and TRBJ2-7; TRBD1 might be the D (6 bases). Trimming left V 6 bases short and J 3 bases short, with 21 bases between. The CDR3 is made up of 16 amino acids. CDR1 is SNHLY and CDR2 is FYNNEI in the germline V gene. CDR3 sequence: CASSSSPSDSRYEQYF. The CDR3 DNA follows: TGTGCCAGCAGCTCATCCCCCTCGGACAGCCGCTACGAGCAGTACTTC.

The rearrangement links TRBV18 to TRBJ1-1, with a tentative D call TRBD1 (5 bases). The CDR3 totals 14 residues. Trimming stripped 8 bases from V and 3 bases from J, with 16 bases between. Per the germline V gene, CDR1 is KGHSH and CDR2 is LQKENI. The CDR3 DNA reads TGTGCCAGCACCATCCAGGCGGGGGACACTGAAGCTTTCTTT. Translation: CASTIQAGDTEAFF.

As DNA, the CDR3 is TGTGCCAGTACAGGGGATGGCTACACCTTC. It is translated as CASTGDGYTF. The J gene is TRBJ1-2, the V gene TRBV19, with D possibly matching TRBD1 (6 bases). This CDR3 has 10 residues. Trimming removed 7 bases from V and 6 bases from J, with 6 bases in between. Germline CDR1 is LNHDA and CDR2 is SQIVND (reference sequence).

The gene calls are TRBV29-1 and TRBJ1-5, with 9 nucleotides matching TRBD1. J gave up 6 bases and V 4 bases, and 1 base lay outside the gene matches. From germline, CDR1 is SQVTM and CDR2 ANQGSEA. The CDR3 extends over 12 amino acids. The CDR3 bases are TGCAGCGTTGGACAGGGGGGTCAGCCCCAGCATTTT. Protein sequence: CSVGQGGQPQHF.

CDR3 region: CACPSGVSGNTIYF. The CDR3 nucleotides are TGTGCCTGCCCCTCGGGGGTCTCTGGAAACACCATATATTTT. The chain links TRBV30 to TRBJ1-3, with a weak D call TRBD1 (5 bases). The V and J ends lost 6 bases and 0 bases respectively, with 12 bases between them. CDR3 length: 14 amino acids. Per germline, CDR1 GTSNPN and CDR2 SVGIG (reference sequence).